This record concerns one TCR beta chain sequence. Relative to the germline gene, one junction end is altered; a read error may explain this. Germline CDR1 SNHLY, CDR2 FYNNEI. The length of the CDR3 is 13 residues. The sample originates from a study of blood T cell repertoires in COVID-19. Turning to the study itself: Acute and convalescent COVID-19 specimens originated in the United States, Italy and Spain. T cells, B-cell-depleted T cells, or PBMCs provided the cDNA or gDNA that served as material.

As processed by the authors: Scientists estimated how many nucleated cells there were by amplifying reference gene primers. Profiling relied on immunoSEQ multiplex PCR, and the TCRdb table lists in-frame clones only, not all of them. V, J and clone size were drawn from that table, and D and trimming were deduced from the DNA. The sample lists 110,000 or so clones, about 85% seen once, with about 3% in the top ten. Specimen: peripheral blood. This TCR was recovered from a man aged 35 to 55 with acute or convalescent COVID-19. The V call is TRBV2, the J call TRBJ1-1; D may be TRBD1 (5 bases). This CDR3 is CASSEGWGSAQQF. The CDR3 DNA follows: TGTGCCAGCAGTGAAGGATGGGGCAGCGCCCAACAATTT.